Below, one TCR beta chain is given with its context. Its specificity is unknown. This entry is derived from a study of cytomegalovirus exposure and HLA in healthy donors. Overall study findings and caveats: It was reported that TCR beta sequences correctly inferred the HLA-A and HLA-B alleles for most subjects. Later findings reportedly placed an Asian-associated ancestry cluster below the approximately 670-donor mean for N-insertions.

Germline CDR1 and CDR2: SGHNT and YENEEA. The V end lost 5 bases, the J end lost 8 bases, and 12 bases lay between the germline ends. The length of the CDR3 is 13 residues. Vbeta (60) and Jbeta (13) primers were used in the PCR. This table comes from immunoSEQ multiplex PCR, and its TCRdb copy is limited to in-frame clones, with some not included. The sample consists of 85,000 to 130,000 clones, roughly a tenth of them appearing once. The specimen was PBMCs. The sequence was obtained from a man aged 40-50 years in good health and CMV-seropositive. The chain uses TRBV11-3 and TRBJ1-4; weak D call: TRBD1 (5 bases). The CDR3 sequence: CASSGAGLEKLFF. DNA of the CDR3: TGTGCCAGCAGCGGCGCAGGGTTGGAAAAACTGTTTTTT.